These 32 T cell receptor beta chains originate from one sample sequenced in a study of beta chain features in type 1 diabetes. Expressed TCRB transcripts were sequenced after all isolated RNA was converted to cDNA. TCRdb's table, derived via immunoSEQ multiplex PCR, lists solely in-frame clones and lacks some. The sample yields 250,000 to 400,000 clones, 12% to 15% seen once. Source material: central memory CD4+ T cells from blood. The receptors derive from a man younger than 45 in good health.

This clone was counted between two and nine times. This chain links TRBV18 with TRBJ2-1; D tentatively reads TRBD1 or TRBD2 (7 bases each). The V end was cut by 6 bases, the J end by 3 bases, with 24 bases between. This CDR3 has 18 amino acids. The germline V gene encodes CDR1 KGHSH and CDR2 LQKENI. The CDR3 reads CASSPLSKGGTVYNEQFF. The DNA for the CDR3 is TGTGCCAGCTCCCCATTATCGAAGGGGGGGACAGTCTACAATGAGCAGTTCTTC.

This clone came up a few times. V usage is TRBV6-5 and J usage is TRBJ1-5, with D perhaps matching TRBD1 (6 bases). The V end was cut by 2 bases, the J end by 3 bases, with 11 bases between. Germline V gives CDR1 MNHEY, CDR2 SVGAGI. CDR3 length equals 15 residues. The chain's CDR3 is CASSYQAGANQPQHF. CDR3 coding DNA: TGTGCCAGCAGTTACCAGGCAGGGGCCAATCAGCCCCAGCATTTT.

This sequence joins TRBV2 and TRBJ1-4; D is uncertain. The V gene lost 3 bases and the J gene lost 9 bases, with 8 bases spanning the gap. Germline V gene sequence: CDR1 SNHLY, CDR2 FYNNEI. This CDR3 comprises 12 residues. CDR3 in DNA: TGTGCCAGCAGTGAGAGTAGTCAAAAACTGTTTTTT. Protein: CASSESSQKLFF.

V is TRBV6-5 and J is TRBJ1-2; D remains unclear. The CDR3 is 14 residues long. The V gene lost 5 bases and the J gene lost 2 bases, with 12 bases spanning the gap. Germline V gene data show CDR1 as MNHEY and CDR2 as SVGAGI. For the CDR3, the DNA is TGTGCCAGCAGTAGAAATCCAGGAAACTATGGCTACACCTTC. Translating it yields CASSRNPGNYGYTF.

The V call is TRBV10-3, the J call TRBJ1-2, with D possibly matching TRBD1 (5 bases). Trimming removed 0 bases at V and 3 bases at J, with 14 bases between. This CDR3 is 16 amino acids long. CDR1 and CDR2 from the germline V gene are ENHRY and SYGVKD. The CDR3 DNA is TGTGCCATCAGTGAGTCGCAGGGCCTTGGGGACTATGGCTACACCTTC. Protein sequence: CAISESQGLGDYGYTF.

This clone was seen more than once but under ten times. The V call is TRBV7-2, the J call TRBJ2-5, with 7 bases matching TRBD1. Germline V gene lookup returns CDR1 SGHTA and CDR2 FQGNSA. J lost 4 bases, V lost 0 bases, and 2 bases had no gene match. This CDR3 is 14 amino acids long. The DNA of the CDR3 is TGTGCCAGCAGCTTAGCCAGGGGGAGAGAGACCCAGTACTTC. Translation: CASSLARGRETQYF.

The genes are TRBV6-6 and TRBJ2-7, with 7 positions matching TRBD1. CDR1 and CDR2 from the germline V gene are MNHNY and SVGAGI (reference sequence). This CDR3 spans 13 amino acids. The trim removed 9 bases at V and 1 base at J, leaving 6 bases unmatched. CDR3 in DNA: TGTGCCAGTTCCTCGGGACAGTCCTACGAGCAGTACGTC. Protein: CASSSGQSYEQYV.

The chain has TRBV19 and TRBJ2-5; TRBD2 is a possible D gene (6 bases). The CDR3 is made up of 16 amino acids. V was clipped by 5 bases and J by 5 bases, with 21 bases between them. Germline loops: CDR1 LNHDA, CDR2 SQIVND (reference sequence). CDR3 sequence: CASSPLGGYLRETQYF. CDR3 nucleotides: TGTGCCAGTAGTCCATTGGGGGGATACCTACGGGAGACCCAGTACTTC.

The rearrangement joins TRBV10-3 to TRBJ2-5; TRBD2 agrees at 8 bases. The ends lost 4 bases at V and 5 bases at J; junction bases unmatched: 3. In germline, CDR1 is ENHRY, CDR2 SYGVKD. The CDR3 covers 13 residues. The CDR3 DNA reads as TGTGCCATCAGTGGAGCGGGGGCGGAGACCCAGTACTTC. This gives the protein CAISGAGAETQYF.

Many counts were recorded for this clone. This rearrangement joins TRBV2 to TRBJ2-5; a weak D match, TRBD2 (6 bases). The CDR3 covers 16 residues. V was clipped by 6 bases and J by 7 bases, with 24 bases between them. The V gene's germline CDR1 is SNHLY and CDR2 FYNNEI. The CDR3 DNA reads TGTGCCAGCAGAGAACGAGGACTATCCCTTACCGGGACCCAGTACTTC. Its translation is CASRERGLSLTGTQYF.

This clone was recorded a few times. This CDR3 reads CASSSARRAGGTEAFF. The CDR3 DNA is TGCGCCAGCAGCTCGGCCCGCAGGGCCGGGGGAACTGAAGCTTTCTTT. The rearrangement links TRBV5-1 to TRBJ1-1; D is possibly TRBD1 (5 bases). This CDR3 is 16 amino acids long. CDR1 is SGHRS, CDR2 YFSETQ, per germline. V was trimmed by 3 bases and J by 5 bases, leaving 20 bases between them.

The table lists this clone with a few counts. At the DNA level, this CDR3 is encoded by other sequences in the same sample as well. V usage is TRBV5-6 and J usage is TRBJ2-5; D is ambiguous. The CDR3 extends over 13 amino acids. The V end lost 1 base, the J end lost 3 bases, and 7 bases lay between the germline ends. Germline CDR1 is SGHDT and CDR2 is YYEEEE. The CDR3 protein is CASSLRSKETQYF. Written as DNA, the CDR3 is TGTGCCAGCAGCTTGCGAAGTAAAGAGACCCAGTACTTC. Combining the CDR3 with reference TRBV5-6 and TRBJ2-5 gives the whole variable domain DAGVTQSPTHLIKTRGQQVTLRCSPKSGHDTVSWYQQALGQGPQFIFQYYEEEERQRGNFPDRFSGHQFPNYSSELNVNALLLGDSALYLCASSLRSKETQYFGPGTRLLVL.

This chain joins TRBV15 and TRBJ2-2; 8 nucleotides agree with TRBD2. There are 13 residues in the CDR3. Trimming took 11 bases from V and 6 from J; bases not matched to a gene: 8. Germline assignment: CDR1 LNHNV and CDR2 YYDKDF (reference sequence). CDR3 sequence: CASRGTRSGELFF. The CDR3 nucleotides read TGTGCCTCAAGGGGGACTAGGTCCGGGGAGCTGTTTTTT.

The CDR3 DNA reads TGTGCCGGCCGCGAACAGAAATTTGGGGCAGGCTACACCTTC. Translation gives CAGREQKFGAGYTF. The chain employs TRBV28 and TRBJ1-2; weak D call: TRBD1 (5 bases). This CDR3 has 14 residues. V lost 11 bases, J lost 8 bases, and 24 bases lay in between. Germline V gene lookup returns CDR1 MDHEN and CDR2 SYDVKM.

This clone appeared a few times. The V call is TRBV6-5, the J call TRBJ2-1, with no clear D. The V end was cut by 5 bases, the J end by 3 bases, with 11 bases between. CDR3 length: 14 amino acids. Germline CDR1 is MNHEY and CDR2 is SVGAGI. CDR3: CASSEIAGYNEQFF. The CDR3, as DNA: TGTGCCAGCAGTGAAATTGCAGGCTACAATGAGCAGTTCTTC.

The DNA for the CDR3 is TGCGCCAGCAGCTTGTCCGGGAACTCCTACGAGCAGTACTTC. Translated: CASSLSGNSYEQYF. This rearrangement joins TRBV5-1 to TRBJ2-7, with a tentative D call TRBD2 (5 bases). The CDR3 runs 14 residues. V was clipped by 1 base and J by 0 bases, with 8 bases between them. Per germline, CDR1 SGHRS and CDR2 YFSETQ. The full variable domain, completed using reference TRBV5-1 and TRBJ2-7, is KAGVTQTPRYLIKTRGQQVTLSCSPISGHRSVSWYQQTPGQGLQFLFEYFSETQRNKGNFPGRFSGRQFSNSRSEMNVSTLELGDSALYLCASSLSGNSYEQYFGPGTRLTVT.

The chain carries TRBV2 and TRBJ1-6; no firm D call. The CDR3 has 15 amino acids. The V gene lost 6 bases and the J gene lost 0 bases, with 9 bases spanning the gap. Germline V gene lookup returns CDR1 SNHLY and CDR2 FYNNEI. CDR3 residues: CASSQRSSYNSPLHF. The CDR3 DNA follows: TGTGCCAGCAGCCAGCGGAGCTCCTATAATTCACCCCTCCACTTT.

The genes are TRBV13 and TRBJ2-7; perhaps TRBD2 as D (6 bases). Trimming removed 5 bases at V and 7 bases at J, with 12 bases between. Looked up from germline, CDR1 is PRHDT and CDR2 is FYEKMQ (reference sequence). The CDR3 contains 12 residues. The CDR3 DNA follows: TGTGCCAGCAGCCCCGACCGGGGGGAGCAGTACTTC. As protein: CASSPDRGEQYF.

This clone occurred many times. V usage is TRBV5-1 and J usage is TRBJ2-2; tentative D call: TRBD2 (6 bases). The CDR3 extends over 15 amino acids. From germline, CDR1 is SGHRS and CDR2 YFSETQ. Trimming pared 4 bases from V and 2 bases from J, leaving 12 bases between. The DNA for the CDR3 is TGCGCCAGCAGCACCCGGGACTTTAACACCGGGGAGCTGTTTTTT. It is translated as CASSTRDFNTGELFF.

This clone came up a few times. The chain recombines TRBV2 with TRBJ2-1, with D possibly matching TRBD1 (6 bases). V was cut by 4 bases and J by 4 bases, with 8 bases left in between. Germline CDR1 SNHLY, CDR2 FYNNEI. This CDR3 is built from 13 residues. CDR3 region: CASSVGAYNEQFF. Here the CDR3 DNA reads TGTGCCAGCAGTGTGGGGGCTTACAATGAGCAGTTCTTC.

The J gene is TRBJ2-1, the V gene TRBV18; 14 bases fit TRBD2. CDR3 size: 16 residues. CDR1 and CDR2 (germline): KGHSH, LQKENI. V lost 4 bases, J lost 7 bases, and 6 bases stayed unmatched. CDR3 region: CASSLQTSGGANEQFF. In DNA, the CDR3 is TGTGCCAGCTCACTACAGACTAGCGGGGGGGCGAATGAGCAGTTCTTC.

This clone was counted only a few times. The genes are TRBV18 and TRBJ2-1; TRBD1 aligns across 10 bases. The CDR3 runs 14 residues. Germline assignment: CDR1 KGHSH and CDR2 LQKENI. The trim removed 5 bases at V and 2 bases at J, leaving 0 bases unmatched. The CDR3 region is CASSGQGAYNEQFF. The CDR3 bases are TGTGCCAGCTCAGGACAGGGGGCCTACAATGAGCAGTTCTTC.

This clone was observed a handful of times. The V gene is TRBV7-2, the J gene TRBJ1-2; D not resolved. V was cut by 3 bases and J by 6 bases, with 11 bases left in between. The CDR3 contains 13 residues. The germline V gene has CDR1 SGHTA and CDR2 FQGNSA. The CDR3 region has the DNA TGTGCCAGCAGCTTTACAGTCTCGGATGGCTACACCTTC. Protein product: CASSFTVSDGYTF. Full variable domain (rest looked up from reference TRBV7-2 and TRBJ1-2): GAGVSQSPSNKVTEKGKDVELRCDPISGHTALYWYRQSLGQGLEFLIYFQGNSAPDKSGLPSDRFSAERTGGSVSTLTIQRTQQEDSAVYLCASSFTVSDGYTFGSGTRLTVV.

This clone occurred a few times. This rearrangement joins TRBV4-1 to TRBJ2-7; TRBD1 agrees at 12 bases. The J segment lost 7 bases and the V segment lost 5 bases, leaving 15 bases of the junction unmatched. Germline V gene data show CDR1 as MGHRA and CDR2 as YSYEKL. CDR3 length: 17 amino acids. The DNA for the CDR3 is TGCGCCAGCAGCTCGACCGCCGGGACAGGGGGCTTAGGGGAGCAGTACTTC. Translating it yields CASSSTAGTGGLGEQYF.

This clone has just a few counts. In DNA form, the CDR3 reads TGTGCCAGCAGCTTCAGGGATAGCACAGATACGCAGTATTTT. Amino acid sequence: CASSFRDSTDTQYF. This chain joins TRBV7-9 and TRBJ2-3, with TRBD1 as a possible D gene (5 bases). V lost 3 bases and J 0 bases, leaving 7 bases between the germline ends. The CDR3 is made up of 14 amino acids. The germline CDR1 and CDR2 sequences are SEHNR and FQNEAQ (reference sequence).

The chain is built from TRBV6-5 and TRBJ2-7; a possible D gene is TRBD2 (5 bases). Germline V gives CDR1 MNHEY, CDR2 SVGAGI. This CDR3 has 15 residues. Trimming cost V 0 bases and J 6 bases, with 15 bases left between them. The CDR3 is CASSYSILGVGEQYF. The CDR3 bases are TGTGCCAGCAGTTACTCGATACTGGGAGTTGGCGAGCAGTACTTC.

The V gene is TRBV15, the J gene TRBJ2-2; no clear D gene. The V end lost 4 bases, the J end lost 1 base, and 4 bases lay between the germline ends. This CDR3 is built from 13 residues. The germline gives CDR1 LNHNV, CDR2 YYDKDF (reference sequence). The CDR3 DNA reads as TGTGCCACCAGCACCTGGAACACCGGGGAGCTGTTTTTT. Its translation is CATSTWNTGELFF.

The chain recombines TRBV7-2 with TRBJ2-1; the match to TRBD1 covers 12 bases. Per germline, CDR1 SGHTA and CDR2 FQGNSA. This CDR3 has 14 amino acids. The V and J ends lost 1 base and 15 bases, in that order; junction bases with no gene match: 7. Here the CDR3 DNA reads TGTGCCAGCAGCTTAGGGGCCGGGACAGGGGGCTTGTTCTTC. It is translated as CASSLGAGTGGLFF. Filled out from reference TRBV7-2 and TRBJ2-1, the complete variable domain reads GAGVSQSPSNKVTEKGKDVELRCDPISGHTALYWYRQSLGQGLEFLIYFQGNSAPDKSGLPSDRFSAERTGGSVSTLTIQRTQQEDSAVYLCASSLGAGTGGLFFGPGTRLTVL.

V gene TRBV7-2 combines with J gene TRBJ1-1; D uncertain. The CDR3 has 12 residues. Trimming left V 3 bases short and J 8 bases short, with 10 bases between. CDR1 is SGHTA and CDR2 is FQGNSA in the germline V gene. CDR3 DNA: TGTGCCAGCAGCTTTACGGGAGGGGAAGCTTTCTTT. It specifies CASSFTGGEAFF.

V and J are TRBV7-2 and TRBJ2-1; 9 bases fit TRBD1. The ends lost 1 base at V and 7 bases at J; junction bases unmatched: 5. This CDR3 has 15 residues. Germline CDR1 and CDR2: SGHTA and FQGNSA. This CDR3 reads CASSLVWDRANEQFF. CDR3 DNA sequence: TGTGCCAGCAGCTTAGTCTGGGACAGGGCGAATGAGCAGTTCTTC.

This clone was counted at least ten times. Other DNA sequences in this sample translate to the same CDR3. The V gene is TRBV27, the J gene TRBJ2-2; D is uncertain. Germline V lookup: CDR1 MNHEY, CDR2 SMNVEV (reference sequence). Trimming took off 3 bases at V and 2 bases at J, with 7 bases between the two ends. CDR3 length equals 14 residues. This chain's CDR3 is CASSFEVNTGELFF. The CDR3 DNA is TGTGCCAGCAGTTTCGAGGTTAACACCGGGGAGCTGTTTTTT.

The CDR3: CASSEAFRTSAYNEQFF. CDR3 in DNA: TGTGCCAGCAGTGAAGCGTTTCGGACATCAGCTTACAATGAGCAGTTCTTC. J is TRBJ2-1 and V is TRBV2; possibly TRBD1 for D (5 bases). V was cut by 0 bases and J by 4 bases, with 16 bases left in between. Germline lookup yields CDR1 SNHLY and CDR2 FYNNEI. The CDR3 is 17 residues long.